Below, one T cell receptor beta chain is given with its context. Recovered status in Cohort 3 required two negative PCRs, clearance, or symptom resolution. This CDR3 region has 15 residues. V was cut by 6 bases and J by 3 bases, with 14 bases left in between. Germline assignment: CDR1 MDHEN and CDR2 SYDVKM. In the original analysis: Estimated nucleated cell counts came from reference gene primer amplification. Produced via immunoSEQ multiplex PCR; TCRdb's table is partial and in-frame only. The V and J calls and clone size are taken from that table; D and trimming were inferred from the DNA. Seen here are a few hundred thousand clones, roughly nine tenths observed once, and the top ten hold approximately 5.7%. These data belong to a study of blood T cell repertoires in COVID-19. Study summary: Sites across the United States, Italy and Spain contributed samples from acute and convalescent COVID-19.

Sequencing was performed on PBMCs or T cells enriched from blood (not recorded which). The clonotype comes from a woman aged 40 to 55 who had recovered from COVID-19. The chain recombines TRBV28 with TRBJ2-2; a possible D gene is TRBD1 (5 bases). For the CDR3, the DNA is TGTGCCAGCAGATCAGGGTCGTGGGACACCGGGGAGCTGTTTTTT. It specifies CASRSGSWDTGELFF.